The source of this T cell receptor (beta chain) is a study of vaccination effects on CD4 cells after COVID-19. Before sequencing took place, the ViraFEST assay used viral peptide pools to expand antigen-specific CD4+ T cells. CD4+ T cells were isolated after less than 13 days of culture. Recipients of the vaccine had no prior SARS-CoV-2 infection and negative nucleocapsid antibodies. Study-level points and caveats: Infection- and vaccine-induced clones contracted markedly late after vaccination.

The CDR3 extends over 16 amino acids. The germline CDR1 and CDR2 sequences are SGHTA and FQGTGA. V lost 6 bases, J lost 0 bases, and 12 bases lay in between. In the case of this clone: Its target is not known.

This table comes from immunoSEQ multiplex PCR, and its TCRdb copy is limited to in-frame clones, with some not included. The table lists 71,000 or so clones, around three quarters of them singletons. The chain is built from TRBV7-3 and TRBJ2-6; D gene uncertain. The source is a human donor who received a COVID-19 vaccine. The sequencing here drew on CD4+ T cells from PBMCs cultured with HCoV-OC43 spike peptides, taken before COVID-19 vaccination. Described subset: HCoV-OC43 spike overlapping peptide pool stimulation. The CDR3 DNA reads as TGTGCCAGCAGTCCTACCATTAGCTCTGGGGCCAACGTCCTGACTTTC. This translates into CASSPTISSGANVLTF.